The 25 T cell receptor beta chains in this list originate from one sample, sequenced in a study of radiotherapy plus CTLA-4 blockade in lung cancer. Here immunoSEQ multiplex PCR was the method, and the copy in TCRdb shows in-frame clones only, minus some. The repertoire holds about 35,000 clones, with 85% as singletons. This specimen was peripheral blood, taken from a patient treated with radiotherapy plus ipilimumab. Source of these receptors: a human donor with non-small cell lung cancer who had stable disease on radiotherapy plus ipilimumab.

This rearrangement joins TRBV27 to TRBJ2-6, with TRBD1 as a possible D gene (6 bases). The germline gives CDR1 MNHEY, CDR2 SMNVEV (reference sequence). The CDR3 spans 19 residues. V gave up 4 bases and J gave up 1 base, with 20 bases separating them. This CDR3 is CASSSHRAPWDSGANVLTF. CDR3 DNA: TGTGCCAGCAGTTCTCACAGGGCACCCTGGGATTCTGGGGCCAACGTCCTGACTTTC.

The chain carries TRBV19 and TRBJ2-3, with 10 bases that match TRBD1. Germline CDR1 LNHDA, CDR2 SQIVND (reference sequence). The V and J ends lost 6 bases and 3 bases, in that order; junction bases with no gene match: 9. The CDR3 spans 16 residues. DNA for the CDR3: TGTGCCAGTAGCGACTCCCCGGGACAGGGGACAGATACGCAGTATTTT. Translating it yields CASSDSPGQGTDTQYF.

The chain links TRBV5-1 to TRBJ1-2; D remains unclear. V was trimmed by 0 bases and J by 5 bases, leaving 5 bases between them. CDR3 length equals 12 residues. Germline CDR1 reads SGHRS; CDR2 reads YFSETQ. CDR3 sequence: CASSLVGYGYTF. As DNA, the CDR3 is TGCGCCAGCAGCTTGGTCGGGTATGGCTACACCTTC.

This clone was seen once. The chain employs TRBV7-2 and TRBJ2-4; 9 positions agree with TRBD2. The CDR3 has 16 residues. V trimming: 3 bases; J trimming: 8 bases; junction bases outside the gene matches: 11. Per germline, CDR1 SGHTA and CDR2 FQGNSA. The CDR3 DNA follows: TGTGCCAGCAGCTTGCAGGTTCTAGCGGGAAGTGACATTCAGTACTTC. It specifies CASSLQVLAGSDIQYF.

This chain joins TRBV5-1 and TRBJ2-7; D perhaps matches TRBD2 (6 bases). The V and J ends lost 4 bases and 1 base respectively, with 9 bases between them. This CDR3 contains 13 residues. Germline V CDR1 and CDR2: SGHRS, YFSETQ. The CDR3 loop reads CASSRDLSYEQYF. CDR3 sequence (DNA): TGCGCCAGCAGCCGGGACTTATCCTACGAGCAGTACTTC.

The V call is TRBV29-1, the J call TRBJ1-2; TRBD1 agrees at 8 bases. The CDR3 sequence is 11 residues long. Germline V CDR1 and CDR2: SQVTM, ANQGSEA. V trimming: 7 bases; J trimming: 8 bases; junction bases outside the gene matches: 6. CDR3 sequence: CSGTGSLGYTF. CDR3 sequence (DNA): TGCAGCGGGACAGGGTCTCTGGGCTACACCTTC. Supplemented by reference TRBV29-1 and TRBJ1-2, the full variable domain reads SAVISQKPSRDICQRGTSLTIQCQVDSQVTMMFWYRQQPGQSLTLIATANQGSEATYESGFVIDKFPISRPNLTFSTLTVSNMSPEDSSIYLCSGTGSLGYTFGSGTRLTVV.

The rearrangement joins TRBV27 to TRBJ2-1, with 7 bases aligning to TRBD1. This CDR3 region has 14 residues. The V and J ends lost 2 bases and 6 bases, in that order; junction bases with no gene match: 4. CDR1 and CDR2 (germline): MNHEY, SMNVEV (reference sequence). The DNA for the CDR3 is TGTGCCAGCAGTTTAAATACAGGGGCCAATGAGCAGTTCTTC. Translated: CASSLNTGANEQFF.

This clone was seen just once. In DNA form, the CDR3 reads TGTGCCAGTAGTATAGGTCCTAGCGGGAGCTCCTACGAGCAGTACTTC. Translation: CASSIGPSGSSYEQYF. The genes are TRBV19 and TRBJ2-7; 10 bases match TRBD2. This CDR3 is built from 16 residues. CDR1 and CDR2 (germline): LNHDA, SQIVND (reference sequence). V trimming: 1 base; J trimming: 0 bases; junction bases outside the gene matches: 3. The whole variable domain, filled in from reference TRBV19 and TRBJ2-7, reads DGGITQSPKYLFRKEGQNVTLSCEQNLNHDAMYWYRQDPGQGLRLIYYSQIVNDFQKGDIAEGYSVSREKKESFPLTVTSAQKNPTAFYLCASSIGPSGSSYEQYFGPGTRLTVT.

CDR3 residues: CASSESGQHNQPQHF. The CDR3 DNA reads as TGCGCCAGCAGTGAGTCTGGACAGCACAATCAGCCCCAGCATTTT. The rearrangement joins TRBV10-2 to TRBJ1-5, with D tentatively TRBD1 (6 bases). The length of the CDR3 is 15 residues. V was clipped by 0 bases and J by 3 bases, with 9 bases between them. CDR1 and CDR2 from the germline V gene are WSHSY and SAAADI.

This chain links TRBV4-1 with TRBJ2-1; 8 bases match TRBD2. The CDR3 sequence is 15 residues long. The germline V gene encodes CDR1 MGHRA and CDR2 YSYEKL. The V gene end was trimmed by 4 bases and the J gene end by 7 bases; junction bases not matched to a gene: 9. CDR3 bases: TGCGCCAGCAGCCGATTAGGACTAGCAGGGAATGAGCAGTTCTTC. Its translation: CASSRLGLAGNEQFF.

The chain links TRBV2 to TRBJ1-2; tentatively, D is TRBD1 (6 bases). The CDR3 totals 14 residues. The V gene lost 2 bases and the J gene lost 8 bases, with 15 bases spanning the gap. CDR1 and CDR2 (germline): SNHLY, FYNNEI. The CDR3 DNA follows: TGTGCCAGCAGTGAAACCGAGAGGGGGACAGGCTACACCTTC. This gives the protein CASSETERGTGYTF.

The rearrangement joins TRBV5-4 to TRBJ2-3; 11 positions match TRBD2. Germline lookup yields CDR1 SGHNT and CDR2 YYREEE (reference sequence). The V segment lost 0 bases and the J segment 4 bases; nucleotides outside the gene matches: 4. This CDR3 is 16 amino acids long. CDR3: CASSLVAGGPPDTQYF. The DNA of the CDR3 is TGTGCCAGCAGCTTGGTAGCGGGAGGGCCTCCAGATACGCAGTATTTT.

A remark on this clone: Other DNA variants within this sample encode the same CDR3. The chain joins TRBV19 to TRBJ1-2; TRBD1 is a possible D gene (6 bases). V gave up 1 base and J gave up 4 bases, with 7 bases separating them. Germline V gene data show CDR1 as LNHDA and CDR2 as SQIVND (reference sequence). This CDR3 contains 13 residues. CDR3 nucleotide sequence: TGTGCCAGTAGTATAGGGGGGCCCTATGGCTACACCTTC. It translates to CASSIGGPYGYTF.

The J gene is TRBJ2-7, the V gene TRBV7-9; D might be TRBD1 (5 bases). The V gene lost 1 base and the J gene lost 13 bases, with 17 bases spanning the gap. Germline V lookup: CDR1 SEHNR, CDR2 FQNEAQ (reference sequence). The CDR3 is 13 amino acids. As DNA, the CDR3 is TGTGCCAGCAGCTTAGATCTAGGGGCCGTCTTCTACTTC. Protein product: CASSLDLGAVFYF.

V usage is TRBV7-2 and J usage is TRBJ2-7; 13 bases align to TRBD2. CDR3 length: 15 residues. With V trimmed by 5 bases and J by 6 bases, 7 bases remained unmatched. CDR1 is SGHTA and CDR2 is FQGNSA in the germline V gene. The CDR3: CASSTRLAGGGEQYF. Written as DNA, the CDR3 is TGTGCCAGCAGCACCAGACTAGCGGGAGGAGGCGAGCAGTACTTC. Using reference TRBV7-2 and TRBJ2-7 for the parts outside the CDR3, the full variable domain is GAGVSQSPSNKVTEKGKDVELRCDPISGHTALYWYRQSLGQGLEFLIYFQGNSAPDKSGLPSDRFSAERTGGSVSTLTIQRTQQEDSAVYLCASSTRLAGGGEQYFGPGTRLTVT.

V gene TRBV5-1 combines with J gene TRBJ2-2; D may be TRBD1 (6 bases). The CDR3 runs 23 residues. V was pared by 4 bases and J by 2 bases, with 36 bases between. In germline, CDR1 is SGHRS, CDR2 YFSETQ. The CDR3 sequence: CASSPAKLRDNYKFGFNTGELFF. The CDR3 coding sequence is TGCGCCAGCAGCCCGGCCAAGCTCCGGGACAATTACAAGTTTGGGTTTAACACCGGGGAGCTGTTTTTT.

This clone has a handful of counts. J is TRBJ1-1 and V is TRBV30; no clear D. Trimming pared 7 bases from V and 1 base from J, leaving 10 bases between. The CDR3 runs to 12 residues. Germline CDR1 GTSNPN, CDR2 SVGIG (reference sequence). This chain's CDR3 is CASQRGNTEAFF. As DNA, the CDR3 is TGTGCCTCACAACGGGGGAACACTGAAGCTTTCTTT. Together with reference TRBV30 and TRBJ1-1, the CDR3 gives the full variable domain: SQTIHQWPATLVQPVGSPLSLECTVEGTSNPNLYWYRQAAGRGLQLLFYSVGIGQISSEVPQNLSASRPQDRQFILSSKKLLLSDSGFYLCASQRGNTEAFFGQGTRLTVV.

CDR3 DNA sequence: TGTGCCAGCAGCCTAGTACTAGCGGGAGCGGATGAGCAGTTCTTC. Translated: CASSLVLAGADEQFF. This chain joins TRBV27 and TRBJ2-1, with 11 bases that match TRBD2. This CDR3 comprises 15 residues. In germline, CDR1 is MNHEY, CDR2 SMNVEV (reference sequence). J lost 8 bases, V lost 6 bases, and 9 bases had no gene match.

Note on this clone: The sample has other DNA sequences that encode this CDR3 too. This chain links TRBV9 with TRBJ2-5; 8 bases are shared with TRBD2. The germline V gene encodes CDR1 SGDLS and CDR2 YYNGEE. The CDR3 is made up of 13 amino acids. J lost 7 bases, V lost 3 bases, and 5 bases had no gene match. The CDR3, as DNA: TGTGCCAGCAGCGCAACCGGGAGGGGGACCCAGTACTTC. This gives the protein CASSATGRGTQYF.

This rearrangement joins TRBV9 to TRBJ2-3; 11 nucleotides agree with TRBD2. With 3 bases clipped from V and 6 bases from J, the junction kept 12 bases outside the gene matches. Germline CDR1 is SGDLS and CDR2 is YYNGEE. The CDR3 runs 17 residues. CDR3 DNA sequence: TGTGCCAGCAGCGCGTACAGCGGGACTAGCGGCGAGGATACGCAGTATTTT. Protein product: CASSAYSGTSGEDTQYF.

The chain employs TRBV4-1 and TRBJ2-7; D unresolved. This CDR3 has 14 amino acids. V lost 4 bases to trimming and J lost 6 bases, with 16 bases between them. CDR1 MGHRA and CDR2 YSYEKL come from the germline V gene. The CDR3, as DNA: TGCGCCAGCAGCCCCGTTGAGAAACTCTCCGAGCAGTACTTC. Translation: CASSPVEKLSEQYF.

The rearrangement uses TRBV30 and TRBJ2-7; a weak D match, TRBD1 (5 bases). The CDR3 totals 13 residues. V was clipped by 4 bases and J by 3 bases, with 13 bases between them. Germline CDR1 reads GTSNPN; CDR2 reads SVGIG (reference sequence). CDR3 coding DNA: TGTGCCTGGACGCAGGGTAACGACTACGAGCAGTACTTC. It yields the protein CAWTQGNDYEQYF. The complete variable domain, with remaining parts taken from reference TRBV30 and TRBJ2-7, reads SQTIHQWPATLVQPVGSPLSLECTVEGTSNPNLYWYRQAAGRGLQLLFYSVGIGQISSEVPQNLSASRPQDRQFILSSKKLLLSDSGFYLCAWTQGNDYEQYFGPGTRLTVT.

V gene TRBV5-1 combines with J gene TRBJ2-1, with D unresolved. The CDR3 loop spans 14 amino acids. CDR1 SGHRS and CDR2 YFSETQ come from the germline V gene. V was trimmed by 0 bases and J by 2 bases, leaving 6 bases between them. CDR3 DNA sequence: TGCGCCAGCAGCTTGGAACAGCCCTACAATGAGCAGTTCTTC. It yields the protein CASSLEQPYNEQFF.

This clone was counted a few times. V usage is TRBV2 and J usage is TRBJ2-5; possibly TRBD1 for D (5 bases). Per germline, CDR1 SNHLY and CDR2 FYNNEI. The V end was cut by 4 bases, the J end by 5 bases, with 14 bases between. The CDR3 extends over 14 amino acids. The chain's CDR3 is CASSAFVGLETQYF. The CDR3 DNA follows: TGTGCCAGCAGTGCCTTCGTGGGGCTGGAGACCCAGTACTTC.

V gene TRBV9 combines with J gene TRBJ2-1; 7 nucleotides line up with TRBD2. This CDR3 spans 15 amino acids. Germline V CDR1 and CDR2: SGDLS, YYNGEE. V lost 5 bases and J lost 2; bases outside the gene matches: 7. The CDR3: CASSVGGIPYNEQFF. The CDR3 nucleotides read TGTGCCAGCAGTGTGGGGGGGATACCCTACAATGAGCAGTTCTTC.